This T cell receptor beta chain was recovered during a study of cytomegalovirus exposure and HLA in healthy donors. General study points: In a later analysis, compared with equally common non-associated chains, HLA-associated beta chains were more expanded. For most subjects, TCR beta sequences were reported to predict HLA-A and HLA-B alleles with accuracy. A few CMV-associated chains proved CMV antigen-specific in vitro.

Researchers ran the PCR with 60 Vbeta and 13 Jbeta primers. Using immunoSEQ multiplex PCR, the repertoire was profiled, and TCRdb retains in-frame clones only, with some absent. The table has some 65,000 clones, 55% to 65% seen once. Note on this clone: Its antigen is unknown.

The sample consisted of PBMCs. This sequence was found in a man aged 30-40 years in good health and CMV-seronegative.

As DNA, the CDR3 is TGCAGCGTTAGGACAGGAAACAACTATGGCTACACCTTC. It translates to CSVRTGNNYGYTF. The gene calls are TRBV29-1 and TRBJ1-2; 7 bases map to TRBD1. Germline V gene sequence: CDR1 SQVTM, CDR2 ANQGSEA. The trim removed 5 bases at V and 2 bases at J, leaving 5 bases unmatched. This CDR3 comprises 13 residues.